A single TCR beta chain is shown here with its context. The data belong to a study of technical replicates of blood from several donors. CDR1 is MDHEN and CDR2 is SYDVKM in the germline V gene. This CDR3 is built from 19 residues. Losses at the gene ends were 5 bases for V and 5 bases for J; bases not matched to a gene: 24. Profiled with immunoSEQ multiplex PCR; TCRdb holds only in-frame clones, not every one. The sample lists 60,000 to 90,000 clones, almost 98% occurring once. V is TRBV28 and J is TRBJ2-7; TRBD2 matches at 7 bases. The sequencing sample was made of T cells isolated from PBMCs. The sequence was collected from a human donor in good health. DNA for the CDR3: TGTGCCAGCAGTCCCTCATACTTCGCGACTAGCCTAAGCAGGGACGAGCAGTACTTC. Residues: CASSPSYFATSLSRDEQYF. Full variable domain (missing parts from reference TRBV28 and TRBJ2-7): DVKVTQSSRYLVKRTGEKVFLECVQDMDHENMFWYRQDPGLGLRLIYFSYDVKMKEKGDIPEGYSVSREKKERFSLILESASTNQTSMYLCASSPSYFATSLSRDEQYFGPGTRLTVT.